The 30 T cell receptor beta chains below all came from one sample that was sequenced in a study of PD-1 blockade in classical Hodgkin lymphoma. Every patient relapsed after autologous stem cell transplantation, and brentuximab vedotin exposure varied. The repertoire was sequenced with immunoSEQ multiplex PCR; TCRdb's copy has only in-frame clones and lacks some. Of approximately 12,000 clones detected, roughly 76% appear once; the ten largest clones hold less than 11%. The sequences come from peripheral blood mononuclear cells (PBMCs), collected at baseline. The receptors come from a human donor with classical Hodgkin lymphoma.

The genes are TRBV12-5 and TRBJ1-2, with D perhaps TRBD1 (6 bases). Trimming shortened V by 0 bases and J by 2 bases, and 7 bases separated the two germline ends. The germline CDR1 and CDR2 sequences are LGHNT and FRNRAP. The CDR3 has 14 amino acids. Written as DNA, the CDR3 is TGTGCTAGTGGTTTGGTACAGGGAAACTATGGCTACACCTTC. Its protein product is CASGLVQGNYGYTF.

The chain links TRBV7-2 to TRBJ1-5; D remains unclear. Germline CDR1 is SGHTA and CDR2 is FQGNSA. The CDR3 extends over 15 amino acids. V shed 1 base and J shed 1 base, with 8 bases lying between them. In DNA form, the CDR3 reads TGTGCCAGCAGCTTAGTCGGGCAGAGCAATCAGCCCCAGCATTTT. Translation gives CASSLVGQSNQPQHF.

The V gene is TRBV18, the J gene TRBJ1-2; no firm D call. V was trimmed by 4 bases and J by 5 bases, leaving 17 bases between them. Per germline, CDR1 KGHSH and CDR2 LQKENI. CDR3 length equals 15 residues. The CDR3 DNA reads TGTGCCAGCTCACATGATAGGCGAGATGGATATGGCTACACCTTC. It yields the protein CASSHDRRDGYGYTF.

CDR3 sequence (DNA): TGCGCCAGCAGCCAAACCGGGACAGGGGAAGCGCAGTACTTC. It is translated as CASSQTGTGEAQYF. This chain connects TRBV4-1 to TRBJ2-7, with 10 nucleotides matching TRBD1. The length of the CDR3 is 14 residues. Germline-derived CDR1 and CDR2 are MGHRA and YSYEKL. With 2 bases clipped from V and 9 bases from J, the junction kept 7 bases outside the gene matches.

The DNA of the CDR3 is TGTGCCAGCAGCGTAGACGGGCGTTCGAACGAGCAGTTCTTC. Protein: CASSVDGRSNEQFF. The chain links TRBV9 to TRBJ2-1; D gene unclear. V dropped 0 bases and J dropped 10 bases, with 14 bases sitting between them. The CDR3 runs to 14 residues. CDR1 and CDR2 (germline): SGDLS, YYNGEE.

This clone appeared once. V gene TRBV7-9 combines with J gene TRBJ1-1; D is undetermined. Trimming shortened V by 6 bases and J by 3 bases, and 11 bases separated the two germline ends. The CDR3 consists of 13 residues. Germline CDR1 SEHNR, CDR2 FQNEAQ (reference sequence). CDR3 amino acids: CASSPNLDTEAFF. For the CDR3, the DNA is TGTGCCAGCAGTCCAAACCTAGACACTGAAGCTTTCTTT.

The V and J genes are TRBV11-1 and TRBJ1-5; perhaps TRBD1 as D (6 bases). Germline CDR1 and CDR2: SGHAT and FQDESV (reference sequence). This CDR3 comprises 13 residues. The V end was cut by 1 base, the J end by 5 bases, with 6 bases between. The CDR3 protein is CASSLGQDQPQHF. The DNA of the CDR3 is TGTGCCAGCAGCTTAGGACAGGATCAGCCCCAGCATTTT.

This clone is termed medium-sized. The V and J genes are TRBV28 and TRBJ1-5; D ambiguous. Germline V gene data show CDR1 as MDHEN and CDR2 as SYDVKM. Trimming left V 2 bases short and J 5 bases short, with 4 bases between. This CDR3 is 12 amino acids long. CDR3 amino acids: CASSLVDQPQHF. The CDR3 nucleotides read TGTGCCAGCAGTTTAGTAGATCAGCCCCAGCATTTT.

The chain recombines TRBV6-1 with TRBJ1-5, with a weak D call TRBD1 (6 bases). The V gene lost 7 bases and the J gene lost 1 base, with 14 bases spanning the gap. Germline V lookup: CDR1 MNHNS, CDR2 SASEGT. The CDR3 spans 15 residues. In DNA form, the CDR3 reads TGTGCCAGCACCAAAGCGACAGGAAGCAATCAGCCCCAGCATTTT. Protein: CASTKATGSNQPQHF.

This clone was picked up a small number of times. The chain couples TRBV5-6 to TRBJ2-1, with D unresolved. V was trimmed by 4 bases and J by 2 bases, leaving 16 bases between them. CDR3 size: 16 residues. Germline CDR1 reads SGHDT; CDR2 reads YYEEEE. CDR3 nucleotide sequence: TGTGCCAGCAGCCCACTTTGGGCCCCCCCCTACAATGAGCAGTTCTTC. Its translation: CASSPLWAPPYNEQFF.

The gene calls are TRBV10-3 and TRBJ2-2; D is ambiguous. V dropped 6 bases and J dropped 4 bases, with 9 bases sitting between them. CDR1 is ENHRY, CDR2 SYGVKD, per germline. This CDR3 contains 13 residues. In DNA form, the CDR3 reads TGTGCCATCAGGCCCGTGGGCACCGGGGAGCTGTTTTTT. This codes for CAIRPVGTGELFF.

CDR3 sequence (DNA): TGTGCCAGCAGTGTTCCGAGAGAGAGAAACACAGATACGCAGTATTTT. Protein product: CASSVPRERNTDTQYF. The genes are TRBV2 and TRBJ2-3, with no clear D. V lost 4 bases, J lost 2 bases, and 16 bases lay in between. This CDR3 contains 16 residues. Per germline, CDR1 SNHLY and CDR2 FYNNEI.

V usage is TRBV5-4 and J usage is TRBJ1-6; D gene unclear. This CDR3 spans 14 amino acids. Trimming took off 4 bases at V and 10 bases at J, with 15 bases between the two ends. Germline CDR1 is SGHNT and CDR2 is YYREEE (reference sequence). Here the CDR3 reads CASSARAMGSPLHF. The CDR3 region has the DNA TGTGCCAGCAGCGCCCGGGCCATGGGGTCACCCCTCCACTTT.

This clone was counted only a few times. CDR3 DNA sequence: TGTGCCAGCAGCTACCAGGGGGCGGGAGAAAAACTGTTTTTT. Encoded protein: CASSYQGAGEKLFF. The V call is TRBV7-2, the J call TRBJ1-4; 8 bases map to TRBD1. Germline V gene data show CDR1 as SGHTA and CDR2 as FQGNSA. The CDR3 spans 14 residues. Losses at the gene ends were 4 bases for V and 8 bases for J; bases not matched to a gene: 6. Supplemented by reference TRBV7-2 and TRBJ1-4, the full variable domain reads GAGVSQSPSNKVTEKGKDVELRCDPISGHTALYWYRQSLGQGLEFLIYFQGNSAPDKSGLPSDRFSAERTGGSVSTLTIQRTQQEDSAVYLCASSYQGAGEKLFFGSGTQLSVL.

The rearrangement uses TRBV5-1 and TRBJ1-2; 8 bases map to TRBD1. The CDR3 is 14 amino acids. The trim removed 2 bases at V and 11 bases at J, leaving 11 bases unmatched. Germline CDR1 SGHRS, CDR2 YFSETQ. The CDR3, as DNA: TGCGCCAGCAGCTTAACCCCGGGACAGGACCGGTACACCTTC. Amino acids: CASSLTPGQDRYTF.

The rearrangement links TRBV18 to TRBJ1-2; TRBD1 aligns across 8 bases. The germline V gene encodes CDR1 KGHSH and CDR2 LQKENI. V gave up 4 bases and J gave up 5 bases; unmatched junction bases: 18. CDR3 length: 18 residues. CDR3 DNA sequence: TGTGCCAGCTCACTCGGGACAGGTCGAGTCAGGAATCCTTATGGCTACACCTTC. It specifies CASSLGTGRVRNPYGYTF.

This chain uses TRBV28 with TRBJ2-7; possible D gene TRBD1, 6 bases. The CDR3 runs to 14 residues. Per the germline V gene, CDR1 is MDHEN and CDR2 is SYDVKM. Trimming removed 4 bases from V and 2 bases from J, with 12 bases in between. CDR3 nucleotide sequence: TGTGCCAGCAGTTCCGGACAGCTCCCCTACGAGCAGTACTTC. It translates to CASSSGQLPYEQYF.

This clone was counted once. The chain links TRBV10-3 to TRBJ1-2; D possibly corresponds to TRBD1 (5 bases). V was pared by 6 bases and J by 8 bases, with 19 bases between. The CDR3 spans 14 residues. The germline CDR1 and CDR2 sequences are ENHRY and SYGVKD. The CDR3 region has the DNA TGTGCCATCAGGGACACGAACAGGCAACACGGCTACACCTTC. It is translated as CAIRDTNRQHGYTF.

The gene calls are TRBV4-2 and TRBJ1-1; D is uncertain. The V end lost 1 base, the J end lost 2 bases, and 2 bases lay between the germline ends. The CDR3 is made up of 12 amino acids. Germline V gene sequence: CDR1 LGHNA, CDR2 YNFKEQ. CDR3 in DNA: TGTGCCAGCAGCCAAGTTAACACTGAAGCTTTCTTT. Protein sequence: CASSQVNTEAFF.

The V and J genes are TRBV5-1 and TRBJ1-2, with unresolved D. The CDR3 length is 15 residues. Deletions cut 0 bases from V and 4 bases from J, with 13 bases between. Germline V gene sequence: CDR1 SGHRS, CDR2 YFSETQ. CDR3 nucleotide sequence: TGCGCCAGCAGCTTGGACGGAGGGCGCGGCTATGGCTACACCTTC. Translation gives CASSLDGGRGYGYTF.

The chain carries TRBV27 and TRBJ1-4; 9 nucleotides line up with TRBD1. This CDR3 region has 13 residues. Trimming took 4 bases from V and 12 from J; bases not matched to a gene: 6. Germline CDR1 is MNHEY and CDR2 is SMNVEV (reference sequence). This CDR3 reads CASSWGQGGQLFF. The CDR3 DNA is TGTGCCAGCAGTTGGGGACAGGGTGGTCAACTGTTTTTT.

V is TRBV7-2 and J is TRBJ2-7, with 7 bases aligning to TRBD2. The CDR3 extends over 15 amino acids. V lost 1 base to trimming and J lost 0 bases; unmatched junction nucleotides: 3. Germline V lookup: CDR1 SGHTA, CDR2 FQGNSA. Written as DNA, the CDR3 is TGTGCCAGCAGCTTAGTCGGCGGGAGCTCCTACGAGCAGTACTTC. It translates to CASSLVGGSSYEQYF.

This clone was found a few times. This sequence joins TRBV7-2 and TRBJ1-1; D not certain. CDR1 SGHTA and CDR2 FQGNSA come from the germline V gene. The CDR3 runs to 13 residues. Trimming left V 4 bases short and J 6 bases short, with 12 bases between. The CDR3 DNA follows: TGTGCCAGCAGCTCTCGGGAGACCGCTGAAGCTTTCTTT. This translates into CASSSRETAEAFF.

The rearrangement links TRBV10-3 to TRBJ1-2; D gene uncertain. There are 14 residues in the CDR3. Deletions cut 0 bases from V and 6 bases from J, with 11 bases between. Germline lookup yields CDR1 ENHRY and CDR2 SYGVKD. Here the CDR3 reads CAISESGSSHGYTF. DNA for the CDR3: TGTGCCATCAGTGAGTCCGGGAGCTCCCATGGCTACACCTTC.

The chain carries TRBV4-2 and TRBJ2-3; D perhaps matches TRBD2 (6 bases). The germline gives CDR1 LGHNA, CDR2 YNFKEQ. Trimming shortened V by 4 bases and J by 4 bases, and 18 bases separated the two germline ends. This CDR3 has 16 amino acids. DNA of the CDR3: TGTGCCAGCAGCCGCCTGACTAGTGGGATGTCAGATACGCAGTATTTT. This translates into CASSRLTSGMSDTQYF.

The chain has TRBV30 and TRBJ2-2; D is undetermined. With 4 bases removed from V and 4 bases from J, the gap between germline ends came to 4 bases. This CDR3 is built from 11 residues. Per the germline V gene, CDR1 is GTSNPN and CDR2 is SVGIG (reference sequence). The CDR3 is CAWTGTGELFF. DNA for the CDR3: TGTGCCTGGACAGGCACCGGGGAGCTGTTTTTT.

This clone was observed a single time. The chain joins TRBV7-5 to TRBJ2-1. TRBV7-5 is noted as a pseudogene. The CDR3 is 14 amino acids. CDR3 in amino acids: CASSLQNSHNEQFF. DNA of the CDR3: TGTGCCAGCAGCTTACAGAATAGTCACAATGAGCAGTTCTTC.

The V gene is TRBV7-2, the J gene TRBJ2-2; D not certain. Trimming cost V 3 bases and J 7 bases, with 15 bases left between them. The CDR3 totals 15 residues. Germline CDR1 and CDR2: SGHTA and FQGNSA. The CDR3 DNA sequence: TGTGCCAGCAGCTTGGCCCAATACCTGGGCGGGGAGCTGTTTTTT. Translated, it gives CASSLAQYLGGELFF. Full variable domain (rest looked up from reference TRBV7-2 and TRBJ2-2): GAGVSQSPSNKVTEKGKDVELRCDPISGHTALYWYRQSLGQGLEFLIYFQGNSAPDKSGLPSDRFSAERTGGSVSTLTIQRTQQEDSAVYLCASSLAQYLGGELFFGEGSRLTVL.

The chain couples TRBV13 to TRBJ1-2; D unclear. V lost 3 bases to trimming and J lost 8 bases, with 10 bases between them. Per the germline V gene, CDR1 is PRHDT and CDR2 is FYEKMQ (reference sequence). This CDR3 is built from 12 residues. The CDR3 region has the DNA TGTGCCAGCAGCTTTAACAAAGGCGGCTACACCTTC. It yields the protein CASSFNKGGYTF.

The rearrangement links TRBV2 to TRBJ1-2, with 10 bases matching TRBD1. J gave up 4 bases and V 7 bases, and 9 bases lay outside the gene matches. There are 15 residues in the CDR3. Germline V gives CDR1 SNHLY, CDR2 FYNNEI. DNA for the CDR3: TGTGCCAGCACCCCGGACAGGGGGGGCGCCTATGGCTACACCTTC. It specifies CASTPDRGGAYGYTF.